The following is a T cell receptor (beta chain) sequence with its context. Its antigen is unknown. Sequencing was performed with immunoSEQ multiplex PCR; in TCRdb, only in-frame clones are kept and a portion is missing. The sample lists 40,000 to 50,000 clones; about 89% were seen once. These data are taken from a study of Tregs in tolerant kidney transplant recipients. General study results and limits: This study did not directly address biological reproducibility.

Germline V gene sequence: CDR1 MNHEY, CDR2 SVGAGI. V was clipped by 3 bases and J by 7 bases, with 13 bases between them. The CDR3 is 14 amino acids. Thawed PBMCs were rested overnight at 37°C with 200 to 250 IU/ml IL-2 before regulatory T cell sorting. Material for sequencing was Tregs from blood. The V gene is TRBV6-5, the J gene TRBJ1-5; D gene unclear. The sequence derives from a human donor in good health. The chain's CDR3 is CASSYDGVGQPQHF. DNA for the CDR3: TGTGCCAGCAGTTATGATGGGGTGGGACAGCCCCAGCATTTT.